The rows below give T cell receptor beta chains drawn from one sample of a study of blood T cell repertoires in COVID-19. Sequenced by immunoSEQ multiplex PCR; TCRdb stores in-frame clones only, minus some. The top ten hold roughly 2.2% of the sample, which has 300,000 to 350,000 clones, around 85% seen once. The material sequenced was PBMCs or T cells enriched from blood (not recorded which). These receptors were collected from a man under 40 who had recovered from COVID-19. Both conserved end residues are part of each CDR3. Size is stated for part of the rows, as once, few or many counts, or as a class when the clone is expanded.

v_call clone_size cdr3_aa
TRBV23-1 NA CASSQSGVRTEAFF
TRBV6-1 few CASSEYGSNYGYTF
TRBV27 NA CASIKTSGGAGSYNEQFF
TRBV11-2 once CASSLAPTSGVYNEQFF
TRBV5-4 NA CASSFQGMNTEAFF
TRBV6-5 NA CASSYGAGVVQETQYF
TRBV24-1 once CATAPGQGRTDTQYF
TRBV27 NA CASSPGTGGGWAFF
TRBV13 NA CASSLGRGQGAFF
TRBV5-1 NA CASSLVLGRGYTF
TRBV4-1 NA CASSQGHIAGDYNEQFF
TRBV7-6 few CASSRILQGQETQYF
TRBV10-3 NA CAISGTGTGGNEKLFF
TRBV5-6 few CASRIFTGAYEQYF
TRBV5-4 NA CASSESGGGLYEQYF
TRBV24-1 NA CATSDHSCLRGRSGNTIYF
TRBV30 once CAWSQGGEAFF
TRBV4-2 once CASSPEDRSYNEQFF
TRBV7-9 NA CASSLGQISYNSPLHF
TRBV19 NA CASSSSGALSGNTIYF
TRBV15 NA CATSTRGGADFNQPQHF
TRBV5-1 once CASSPSRGQFMNTEAFF
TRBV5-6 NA CASSLVEAGNTIYF